This T cell receptor beta chain was profiled in a study of vaccination and CD4 T cells after COVID-19. The Oncomine TCR Beta short-read assay sequenced DNA from cultured CD4+ T cells. Each CDR3 protein gets one entry after TCRdb re-called the PCR reads with MiXCR. The sample consists of fewer than 15,000 distinct CDR3 sequences, about 39% of them appearing once. Treatment: roughly 10-day PBMC culture with coronavirus spike peptide pools or control peptides (ViraFEST assay). With peptide pools, ViraFEST first expanded antigen-specific T cells and afterwards sequenced their TCRs. CDR3 length: 16 amino acids. This clonotype occurred a few times. What it binds is not known.

The chain recombines TRBV21-1 with TRBJ1-2; the table's D gene call, TRBD1, was not cross checked with the DNA. TRBV21-1 is marked as a pseudogene. The sequencing sample was made of CD4+ T cells from blood, cultured in vitro. This clonotype was sampled from a human donor who had recovered from COVID-19. The CDR3 DNA follows: TGTGCCAGCAGCCTAGTTACGGACAGACTATCCTATGGCTACACCTTC. Protein sequence: CASSLVTDRLSYGYTF.